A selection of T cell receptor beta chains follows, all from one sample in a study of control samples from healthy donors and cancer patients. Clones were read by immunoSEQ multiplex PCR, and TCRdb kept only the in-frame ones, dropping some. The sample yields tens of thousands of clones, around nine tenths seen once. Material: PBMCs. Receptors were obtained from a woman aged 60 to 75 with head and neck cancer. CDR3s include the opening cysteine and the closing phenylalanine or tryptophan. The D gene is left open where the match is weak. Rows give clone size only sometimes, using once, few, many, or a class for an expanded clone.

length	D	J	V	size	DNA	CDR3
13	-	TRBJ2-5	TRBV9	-	TGTGCCAGCAGCGTAGATCGGGGTGAGACCCAGTACTTC	CASSVDRGETQYF
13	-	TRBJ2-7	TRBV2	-	TGTGCCAGCAGCATCAGGGAAACCTACGAGCAGTACTTC	CASSIRETYEQYF
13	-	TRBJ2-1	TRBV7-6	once	TGTGCCAGCAACGGGCGCAGTAACAATGAGCAGTTCTTC	CASNGRSNNEQFF
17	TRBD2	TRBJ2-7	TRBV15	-	TGTGCCACCAGCAGAAATTCGGCTAGCGGGATACCCTACGAGCAGTACTTC	CATSRNSASGIPYEQYF
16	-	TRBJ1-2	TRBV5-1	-	TGCGCCAGCAGCTTGGGAATAGGTTCCCCCAACTATGGCTACACCTTC	CASSLGIGSPNYGYTF
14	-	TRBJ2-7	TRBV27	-	TGTGCCGGATACTCTAGCCGACGAAGCTACGAGCAGTACTTC	CAGYSSRRSYEQYF
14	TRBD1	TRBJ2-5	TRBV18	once	TGTGCCAGCTCACGCGACAGGGCCCAAGAGACCCAGTACTTC	CASSRDRAQETQYF
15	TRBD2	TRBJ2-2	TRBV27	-	TGTGCCAGCAGAAGGACTAGCCTGAACACCGGGGAGCTGTTTTTT	CASRRTSLNTGELFF
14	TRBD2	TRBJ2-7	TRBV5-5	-	TGTGCCAGCAGGTACGGACTAGCCGTTTTCGAGCAGTACTTC	CASRYGLAVFEQYF
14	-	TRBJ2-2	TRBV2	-	TGTGCCAGCAGTGGACTAGTCAACACCGGGGAGCTGTTTTTT	CASSGLVNTGELFF
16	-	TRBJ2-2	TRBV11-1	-	TGTGCCAGCAGCTTAGTCGCCTATTTGGGCCCCGGGGAGCTGTTTTTT	CASSLVAYLGPGELFF
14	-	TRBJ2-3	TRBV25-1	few	TGTGCCAGCAGTGATACGGGAGCAAGAGATACGCAGTATTTT	CASSDTGARDTQYF
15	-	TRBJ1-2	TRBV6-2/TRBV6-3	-	TGTGCCAGCAGTTACAGCGTCGGACAAATCTATGGCTACACCTTC	CASSYSVGQIYGYTF
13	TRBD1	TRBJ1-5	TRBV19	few	TGTGCCAGTAGCCTAGACAGGGTCCAGCCCCAGCATTTT	CASSLDRVQPQHF
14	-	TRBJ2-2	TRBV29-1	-	TGCAGCGTCGCGGCAAGAATGAACACCGGGGAGCTGTTTTTT	CSVAARMNTGELFF
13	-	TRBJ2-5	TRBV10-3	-	TGTGCCATCAGGGAGGATGTCTTGGAGACCCAGTACTTC	CAIREDVLETQYF
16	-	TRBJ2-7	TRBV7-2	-	TGTGCCAGCAGCTTAACCCCTGGTTCGACTACCTACGAGCAGTACTTC	CASSLTPGSTTYEQYF
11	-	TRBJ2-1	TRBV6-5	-	TGTGCCAGCAGAACTTACAATGAGCAGTTCTTC	CASRTYNEQFF
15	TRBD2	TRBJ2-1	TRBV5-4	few	TGTGCCAGCAGCCCAACTAGCGGGAGGGGGAATGAGCAGTTCTTC	CASSPTSGRGNEQFF
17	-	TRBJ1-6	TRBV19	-	TGTGCCAGTAGTATAGGAGGCACCGGCCAGAATAATTCACCCCTCCACTTT	CASSIGGTGQNNSPLHF